The 25 T cell receptor beta chains given below trace back to one sample, sequenced in a study of T cell responses to AZD1222 COVID-19 vaccine. Sequencing used immunoSEQ multiplex PCR; TCRdb keeps in-frame clones, though not all of them. In the table there are roughly 120,000 clones, 88% of which are singletons. Sequencing used peripheral blood, obtained on day 0 of AZD1222 vaccination. Receptors were obtained from an adult in good health.

The gene calls are TRBV6-2 or TRBV6-3 and TRBJ1-3; 9 bases match TRBD1. The CDR3 runs to 16 residues. The germline gives CDR1 MNHEY, CDR2 SVGEGT. After removal of 4 bases from V and 1 base from J, the junction contained 5 bases not matched to a gene. This CDR3 reads CASSFEQGASGNTIYF. In nucleotides, the CDR3 is TGTGCCAGCAGTTTTGAACAGGGGGCGTCTGGAAACACCATATATTTT.

This clone came up once. The chain is built from TRBV6-2 or TRBV6-3 and TRBJ1-5; perhaps TRBD1 as D (6 bases). The CDR3 sequence is 13 residues long. Trimming stripped 5 bases from V and 3 bases from J, with 8 bases between. The germline V gene encodes CDR1 MNHEY and CDR2 SVGEGT. CDR3: CASSRTVNQPQHF. In nucleotides, the CDR3 is TGTGCCAGCAGTAGGACAGTCAATCAGCCCCAGCATTTT.

The CDR3 spells CASSFQGALYTEAFF. The DNA of the CDR3 is TGTGCCAGCAGTTTTCAGGGGGCCCTGTACACTGAAGCTTTCTTT. This chain joins TRBV27 and TRBJ1-1; 8 bases fit TRBD1. J was trimmed by 3 bases and V by 3 bases; bases with no gene match: 6. The CDR3 covers 15 residues. CDR1 is MNHEY, CDR2 SMNVEV, per germline (reference sequence).

This sequence joins TRBV18 and TRBJ2-2, with 11 bases matching TRBD1. Germline CDR1 and CDR2: KGHSH and LQKENI. V shed 3 bases, J shed 4 bases, and the junction held 4 bases outside the gene matches. This CDR3 is 16 amino acids long. CDR3 nucleotide sequence: TGTGCCAGCTCACCGGGACAGGGGGTGATCACCGGGGAGCTGTTTTTT. It yields the protein CASSPGQGVITGELFF.

The chain uses TRBV28 and TRBJ2-2; TRBD1 is a possible D gene (5 bases). The germline CDR1 and CDR2 sequences are MDHEN and SYDVKM. Trimming removed 8 bases from V and 2 bases from J, with 12 bases in between. The CDR3 length is 14 residues. Here the CDR3 reads CASASQGNTGELFF. DNA for the CDR3: TGTGCCAGCGCTTCCCAGGGTAACACCGGGGAGCTGTTTTTT.

The rearrangement uses TRBV4-3 and TRBJ1-2; the D gene is possibly TRBD1 (5 bases). This CDR3 is 15 amino acids long. The germline V and J ends were trimmed by 0 bases and 4 bases, with 12 bases remaining between them. Germline CDR1 and CDR2: LGHNA and YSLEER. CDR3 DNA sequence: TGCGCCAGCAGCCAAGATCAGGGCGGGGGCTATGGCTACACCTTC. This encodes CASSQDQGGGYGYTF.

J is TRBJ1-6 and V is TRBV21-1. TRBV21-1 is tagged as a pseudogene. The CDR3 loop spans 15 amino acids. The CDR3 sequence: CASSKPVSYNSPLHF. In DNA, the CDR3 is TGTGCCAGCAGCAAGCCCGTCTCCTATAATTCACCCCTCCACTTT.

The chain recombines TRBV7-2 with TRBJ2-2; D is possibly TRBD1 or TRBD2 (6 bases each). This CDR3 has 15 residues. Germline V gene sequence: CDR1 SGHTA, CDR2 FQGNSA. Deletions cut 3 bases from V and 4 bases from J, with 12 bases between. The CDR3 reads CASSFMGGATGELFF. CDR3 DNA sequence: TGTGCCAGCAGCTTTATGGGGGGCGCCACCGGGGAGCTGTTTTTT.

V gene TRBV14 combines with J gene TRBJ2-7, with TRBD1 matching over 8 bases. Germline V gene lookup returns CDR1 SGHDN and CDR2 FVKESK. The CDR3 is 15 amino acids. J lost 3 bases, V lost 4 bases, and 8 bases had no gene match. The CDR3 reads CASSLRTGWVYEQYF. The CDR3 DNA is TGTGCCAGCAGCCTTCGGACAGGGTGGGTCTACGAGCAGTACTTC.

The chain joins TRBV7-2 to TRBJ1-6; tentative D call: TRBD1 (5 bases). V was trimmed by 5 bases and J by 6 bases, leaving 14 bases between them. The germline V gene encodes CDR1 SGHTA and CDR2 FQGNSA. The CDR3 runs to 15 residues. The CDR3 here is CASSVAVQVNSPLHF. For the CDR3, the DNA is TGTGCCAGCAGCGTTGCGGTACAGGTTAATTCACCCCTCCACTTT.

This clone was observed once. The rearrangement uses TRBV13 and TRBJ2-3; D uncertain. The CDR3 is 12 residues long. The V gene's germline CDR1 is PRHDT and CDR2 FYEKMQ (reference sequence). V was clipped by 2 bases and J by 6 bases, with 6 bases between them. CDR3 in amino acids: CASSLNSDTQYF. The CDR3 bases are TGTGCCAGCAGCTTAAACTCCGATACGCAGTATTTT. The full variable domain, with the rest looked up from reference TRBV13 and TRBJ2-3, is AAGVIQSPRHLIKEKRETATLKCYPIPRHDTVYWYQQGPGQDPQFLISFYEKMQSDKGSIPDRFSAQQFSDYHSELNMSSLELGDSALYFCASSLNSDTQYFGPGTRLTVL.

The count of this clone is one. The chain carries TRBV7-6 and TRBJ1-1, with a weak D call TRBD1 (5 bases). The V gene lost 3 bases and the J gene lost 1 base, with 9 bases spanning the gap. The CDR3 extends over 14 amino acids. Germline-derived CDR1 and CDR2 are SGHVS and FNYEAQ. CDR3: CASSLERGNTEAFF. CDR3 DNA: TGTGCCAGCAGCTTGGAGAGGGGGAACACTGAAGCTTTCTTT.

The chain combines TRBV9 with TRBJ1-5; possibly TRBD1 for D (5 bases). In germline, CDR1 is SGDLS, CDR2 YYNGEE. The ends were cut back, 0 bases at V and 6 bases at J, with 13 bases in the middle. The CDR3 loop spans 15 amino acids. The CDR3 reads CASSVGAGSGQPQHF. CDR3 sequence (DNA): TGTGCCAGCAGCGTAGGTGCAGGGAGCGGTCAGCCCCAGCATTTT.

The V and J genes are TRBV2 and TRBJ2-5; D is unclear. Germline loops: CDR1 SNHLY, CDR2 FYNNEI. The CDR3 consists of 13 residues. V lost 7 bases, J lost 3 bases, and 12 bases lay in between. CDR3 DNA sequence: TGTGCCAGCATTGGAACAGCTAAAGAGACCCAGTACTTC. This translates into CASIGTAKETQYF.

Worth noting for this clone: The sample contains more than one DNA sequence encoding this CDR3. This rearrangement joins TRBV10-3 to TRBJ1-1; 7 bases align to TRBD1. The CDR3 runs to 13 residues. Germline CDR1 ENHRY, CDR2 SYGVKD. Trimming took 10 bases from V and 0 from J; bases not matched to a gene: 5. The CDR3 is CATYRGMNTEAFF. The CDR3 DNA follows: TGTGCCACGTACAGGGGTATGAACACTGAAGCTTTCTTT.

The chain has TRBV15 and TRBJ2-6; 7 nucleotides align to TRBD1. Looked up from germline, CDR1 is LNHNV and CDR2 is YYDKDF (reference sequence). The CDR3 length is 22 residues. V was clipped by 1 base and J by 0 bases; unmatched bases: 18. The CDR3 bases are TGTGCCACCAGCAGAGCCTGGGGTCGGACAGGAACTACAAGCTCTGGGGCCAACGTCCTGACTTTC. Protein: CATSRAWGRTGTTSSGANVLTF.

This rearrangement joins TRBV7-3 to TRBJ2-1; D possibly uses TRBD1 or TRBD2 (6 bases each). CDR1 and CDR2 (germline): SGHTA, FQGTGA. The CDR3 extends over 16 amino acids. The V end was cut by 1 base, the J end by 7 bases, with 17 bases between. CDR3 in amino acids: CASSLSGTPPANEQFF. CDR3 sequence (DNA): TGTGCCAGCAGCTTAAGCGGGACACCCCCGGCGAATGAGCAGTTCTTC.

This clone has only one observation. The chain has TRBV6-5 and TRBJ1-3; D gene unclear. Germline lookup yields CDR1 MNHEY and CDR2 SVGAGI. The V and J ends lost 2 bases and 0 bases respectively, with 8 bases between them. The CDR3 spans 15 residues. DNA of the CDR3: TGTGCCAGCAGTTACGACCGTTACTCTGGAAACACCATATATTTT. Residues: CASSYDRYSGNTIYF.

The genes are TRBV7-2 and TRBJ1-6; perhaps TRBD1 as D (6 bases). Germline loops: CDR1 SGHTA, CDR2 FQGNSA. Trimming removed 3 bases from V and 7 bases from J, with 10 bases in between. The CDR3 has 14 residues. For the CDR3, the DNA is TGTGCCAGCAGCTTCGACAGGAGAAATTCACCCCTCCACTTT. It codes for CASSFDRRNSPLHF.

V usage is TRBV29-1 and J usage is TRBJ1-1; 8 bases map to TRBD1. Germline CDR1 is SQVTM and CDR2 is ANQGSEA. This CDR3 spans 14 amino acids. J lost 5 bases, V lost 0 bases, and 5 bases had no gene match. This CDR3 is CSVEDSGGGTEAFF. The CDR3 DNA is TGCAGCGTTGAAGATTCAGGGGGCGGGACTGAAGCTTTCTTT.

The chain has TRBV18 and TRBJ2-7; perhaps TRBD1 as D (6 bases). Trimming cost V 3 bases and J 2 bases, with 11 bases left between them. Germline lookup yields CDR1 KGHSH and CDR2 LQKENI. The CDR3 is made up of 14 amino acids. The CDR3 DNA reads TGTGCCAGCTCACCCGGTAGGGGGACCTACGAGCAGTACTTC. It translates to CASSPGRGTYEQYF.

The chain combines TRBV7-2 with TRBJ1-1; no reliable D call. Trimming took 4 bases from V and 7 from J, leaving 13 bases between them. The CDR3 runs 13 residues. Germline V gene data show CDR1 as SGHTA and CDR2 as FQGNSA. CDR3 residues: CASSYPVGGEAFF. The CDR3 DNA sequence: TGTGCCAGCAGCTACCCGGTAGGCGGTGAAGCTTTCTTT.

On this clone itself: This sample also contains other DNA sequences that code for the same CDR3. The chain couples TRBV5-5 to TRBJ1-1; D is undetermined. CDR1 SGHKS and CDR2 YYEKEE come from the germline V gene (reference sequence). The CDR3 covers 13 residues. Trimming removed 0 bases at V and 4 bases at J, with 7 bases between. This CDR3 reads CASSLGPGTEAFF. The CDR3 DNA reads as TGTGCCAGCAGCTTGGGCCCAGGCACTGAAGCTTTCTTT.

The chain recombines TRBV7-3 with TRBJ1-2; D unresolved. Germline V gene sequence: CDR1 SGHTA, CDR2 FQGTGA. The CDR3 consists of 12 residues. Trimming stripped 10 bases from V and 3 bases from J, with 12 bases between. As DNA, the CDR3 is TGTGCCACCAGAGAGGGAGACTATGGCTACACCTTC. Its protein is CATREGDYGYTF. The full variable domain, with the rest looked up from reference TRBV7-3 and TRBJ1-2, is GAGVSQTPSNKVTEKGKYVELRCDPISGHTALYWYRQSLGQGPEFLIYFQGTGAADDSGLPNDRFFAVRPEGSVSTLKIQRTERGDSAVYLCATREGDYGYTFGSGTRLTVV.

This chain connects TRBV5-1 to TRBJ2-1; D possibly corresponds to TRBD2 (5 bases). Trimming pared 2 bases from V and 6 bases from J, leaving 15 bases between. Germline loops: CDR1 SGHRS, CDR2 YFSETQ. The CDR3 has 15 amino acids. CDR3 nucleotide sequence: TGCGCCAGCAGCTTAGGTGGGAGCTATGTCAATGAGCAGTTCTTC. Translated: CASSLGGSYVNEQFF.